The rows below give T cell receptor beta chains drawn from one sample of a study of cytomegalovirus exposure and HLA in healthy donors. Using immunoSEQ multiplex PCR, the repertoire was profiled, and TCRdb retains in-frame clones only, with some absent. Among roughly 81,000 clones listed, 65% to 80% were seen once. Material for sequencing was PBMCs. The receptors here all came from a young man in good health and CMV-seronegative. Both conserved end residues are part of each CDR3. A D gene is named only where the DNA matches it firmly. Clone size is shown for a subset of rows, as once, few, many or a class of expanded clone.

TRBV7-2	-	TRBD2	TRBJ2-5	CASSSAGGRETQYF	TGTGCCAGCAGCTCCGCGGGGGGGCGAGAGACCCAGTACTTC
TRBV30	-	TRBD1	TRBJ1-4	CAWYTGQELPTNEKLFF	TGTGCCTGGTACACGGGACAGGAGCTTCCAACTAATGAAAAACTGTTTTTT
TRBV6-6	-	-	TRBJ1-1	CASSQGGGTTNTEAFF	TGTGCCAGCAGCCAAGGGGGGGGGACCACGAACACTGAAGCTTTCTTT
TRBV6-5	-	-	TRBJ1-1	CASSYSWGGNTEAFF	TGTGCCAGCAGTTACTCGTGGGGAGGGAACACTGAAGCTTTCTTT
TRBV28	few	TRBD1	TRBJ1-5	CASSLGGPGGQPQHF	TGTGCCAGCAGTTTAGGGGGTCCAGGGGGCCAGCCCCAGCATTTT
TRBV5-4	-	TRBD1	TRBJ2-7	CASSLFTGVKEQYF	TGTGCCAGCAGCTTGTTCACAGGGGTAAAGGAGCAGTACTTC
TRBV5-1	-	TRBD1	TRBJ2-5	CASSLGTGGETQYF	TGCGCCAGCAGCTTAGGGACAGGGGGAGAGACCCAGTACTTC
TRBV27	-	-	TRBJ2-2	CASRNNPTGELFF	TGTGCCAGCAGAAACAACCCCACCGGGGAGCTGTTTTTT
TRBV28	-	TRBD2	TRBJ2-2	CASSSGTSGGGELFF	TGTGCCAGCAGTTCCGGGACTAGCGGAGGCGGGGAGCTGTTTTTT
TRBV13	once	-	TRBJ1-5	CASSSRQTNQPQHF	TGTGCCAGCAGCTCCCGACAGACCAATCAGCCCCAGCATTTT
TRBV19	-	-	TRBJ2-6	CASNPGRLLSGANVLTF	TGTGCCAGTAATCCAGGGAGGCTCCTCTCTGGGGCCAACGTCCTGACTTTC